This TCR beta chain appears in the sequencing data of a study of cytomegalovirus exposure and HLA in healthy donors. Points from the study as a whole: There were fewer than 200 TCR beta chains listed as cytomegalovirus-associated.

Germline CDR1 is SGHVS and CDR2 is FNYEAQ. The CDR3 has 14 residues. Trimming cost V 5 bases and J 5 bases; bases outside gene matches: 6. The PCR had 60 Vbeta and 13 Jbeta primers. Generated by immunoSEQ multiplex PCR, the TCRdb table keeps only in-frame clones and is missing some. The data contain some 80,000 clones, around 80% of them singletons. This clone was seen a few times. Antigen unknown. The sequenced material came from PBMCs. The receptor comes from a human donor in good health. V and J are TRBV7-6 and TRBJ1-1; TRBD1 agrees at 9 bases. CDR3 nucleotides: TGTGCCAGCAGCCCTTCACAGGGGGCGACTGAAGCTTTCTTT. The encoded protein is CASSPSQGATEAFF.